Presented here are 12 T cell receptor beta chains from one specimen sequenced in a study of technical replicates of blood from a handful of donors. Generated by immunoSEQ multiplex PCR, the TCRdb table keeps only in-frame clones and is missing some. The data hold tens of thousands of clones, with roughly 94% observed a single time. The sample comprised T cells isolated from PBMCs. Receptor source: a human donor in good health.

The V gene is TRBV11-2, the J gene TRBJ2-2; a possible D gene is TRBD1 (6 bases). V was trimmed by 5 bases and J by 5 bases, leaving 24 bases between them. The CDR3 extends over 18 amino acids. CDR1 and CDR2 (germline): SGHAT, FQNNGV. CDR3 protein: CASSVGGSYGQRTGELFF. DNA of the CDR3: TGTGCCAGCAGCGTAGGAGGTTCCTATGGACAGAGGACCGGGGAGCTGTTTTTT.

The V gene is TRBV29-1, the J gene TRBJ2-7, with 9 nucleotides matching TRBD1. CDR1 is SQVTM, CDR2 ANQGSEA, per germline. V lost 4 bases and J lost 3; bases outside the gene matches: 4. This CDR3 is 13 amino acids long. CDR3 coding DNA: TGCAGCGTTGTCACAGGGGGCTTCTACGAGCAGTACTTC. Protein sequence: CSVVTGGFYEQYF.

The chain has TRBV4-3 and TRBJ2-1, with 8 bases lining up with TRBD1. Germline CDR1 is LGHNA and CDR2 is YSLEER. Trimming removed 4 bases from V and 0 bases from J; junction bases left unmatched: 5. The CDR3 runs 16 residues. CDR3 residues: CASSPLGQGSYNEQFF. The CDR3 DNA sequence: TGCGCCAGCAGCCCTTTAGGACAGGGCTCCTACAATGAGCAGTTCTTC.

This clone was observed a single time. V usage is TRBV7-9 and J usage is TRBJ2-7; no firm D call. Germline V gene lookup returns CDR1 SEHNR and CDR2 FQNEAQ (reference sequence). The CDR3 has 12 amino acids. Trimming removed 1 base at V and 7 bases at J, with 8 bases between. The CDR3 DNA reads TGTGCCAGCAGCTTAGGCCGCAGGGAGCAGTACTTC. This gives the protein CASSLGRREQYF.

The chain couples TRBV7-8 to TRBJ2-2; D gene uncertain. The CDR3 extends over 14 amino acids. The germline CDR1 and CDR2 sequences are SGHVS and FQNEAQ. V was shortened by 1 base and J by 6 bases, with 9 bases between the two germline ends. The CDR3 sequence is CASSLVVSAGELFF. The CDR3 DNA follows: TGTGCCAGCAGCTTAGTGGTTTCGGCCGGGGAGCTGTTTTTT.

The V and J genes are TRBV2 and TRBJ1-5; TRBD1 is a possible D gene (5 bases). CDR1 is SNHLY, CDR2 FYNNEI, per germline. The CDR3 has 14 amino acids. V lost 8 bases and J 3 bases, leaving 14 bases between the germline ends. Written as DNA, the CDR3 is TGTGCCAGCGGGGGGGGACTGACCAATCAGCCCCAGCATTTT. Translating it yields CASGGGLTNQPQHF.

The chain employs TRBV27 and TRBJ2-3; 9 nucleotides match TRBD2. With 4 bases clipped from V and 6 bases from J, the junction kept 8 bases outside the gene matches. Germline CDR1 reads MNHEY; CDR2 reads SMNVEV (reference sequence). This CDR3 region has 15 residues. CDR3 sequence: CASSWGGRAADTQYF. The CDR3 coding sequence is TGTGCCAGCAGTTGGGGCGGGAGGGCAGCGGATACGCAGTATTTT.

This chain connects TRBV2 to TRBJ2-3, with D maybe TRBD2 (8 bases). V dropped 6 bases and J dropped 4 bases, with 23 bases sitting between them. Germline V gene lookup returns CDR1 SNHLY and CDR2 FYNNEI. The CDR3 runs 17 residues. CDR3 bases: TGTGCCAGCAGGAGGGGGCCAAGCGGGAGCGGCCCAGATACGCAGTATTTT. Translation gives CASRRGPSGSGPDTQYF.

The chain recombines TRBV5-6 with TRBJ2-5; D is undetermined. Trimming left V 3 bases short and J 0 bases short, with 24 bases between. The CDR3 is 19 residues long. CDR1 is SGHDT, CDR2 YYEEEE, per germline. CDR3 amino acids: CASSSVDNPYRIYQETQYF. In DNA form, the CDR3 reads TGTGCCAGCAGCTCGGTTGACAATCCGTATAGGATTTACCAAGAGACCCAGTACTTC.

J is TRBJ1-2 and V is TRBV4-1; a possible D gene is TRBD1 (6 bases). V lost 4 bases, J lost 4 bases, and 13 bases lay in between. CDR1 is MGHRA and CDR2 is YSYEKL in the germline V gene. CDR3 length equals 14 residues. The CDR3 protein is CASSPLGGSYGYTF. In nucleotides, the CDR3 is TGCGCCAGCAGCCCGTTAGGGGGAAGCTATGGCTACACCTTC.

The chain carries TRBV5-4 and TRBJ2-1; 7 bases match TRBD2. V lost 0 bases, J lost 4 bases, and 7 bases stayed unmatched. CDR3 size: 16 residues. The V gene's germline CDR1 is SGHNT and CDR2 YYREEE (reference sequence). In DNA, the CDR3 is TGTGCCAGCAGCTTGGGATCTAGCGGAGTATACAATGAGCAGTTCTTC. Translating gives CASSLGSSGVYNEQFF.

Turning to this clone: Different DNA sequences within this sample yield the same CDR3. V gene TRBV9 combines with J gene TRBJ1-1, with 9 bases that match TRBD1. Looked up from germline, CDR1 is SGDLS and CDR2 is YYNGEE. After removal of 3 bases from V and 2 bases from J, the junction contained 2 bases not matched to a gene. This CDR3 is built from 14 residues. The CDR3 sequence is CASSGQGGNTEAFF. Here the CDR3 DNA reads TGTGCCAGCAGCGGACAGGGGGGAAACACTGAAGCTTTCTTT.